This TCR beta chain stems from a study of tumor-infiltrating lymphocytes in localized non-small cell lung cancer. About the study: The cohort mixed smokers and never-smokers, several histologies, and some post-neoadjuvant-chemotherapy samples. From each patient, both tumor and uninvolved lung, non-adjacent to tumor, were sampled.

Points from the study as a whole: IM1 and IM2 tumors showed no difference in T-cell fraction. Technical variation could not be separated from intratumor heterogeneity here.

On this clone itself: The antigen remains undetermined.

TCRdb keeps only in-frame clones here, not all; method: immunoSEQ multiplex PCR. The profile shows roughly 4,600 clones, roughly 95% of them singletons. Germline values: CDR1 WSHSY, CDR2 SAAADI. V was pared by 2 bases and J by 1 base, with 9 bases between. The CDR3 has 15 amino acids. The TCR comes from a human donor with non-small cell lung cancer. Sequenced material: uninvolved lung tissue not adjacent to the tumor. The V gene is TRBV10-2, the J gene TRBJ1-5; no definite D call. CDR3 coding DNA: TGCGCCAGCAGTGAGGGGAGAGCAAGCAATCAGCCCCAGCATTTT. The encoded protein is CASSEGRASNQPQHF.